The clone carrying this T cell receptor beta chain was counted only a few times. Its cognate antigen is unknown. This specimen comes from a study of blood T cells in healthy people across ages. Findings and limits, study-wide: When set beside aged donors, long-lived donors presented more naive CD4+ cells and higher diversity. In older individuals, TCR beta diversity per million T cells was lower, falling roughly linearly with age.

Peripheral blood from each donor was collected in a volume of 9.5 to 10 milliliters. A second PCR, run for 7 to 11 cycles, used a sample-barcoded 5' primer plus a J-beta primer mix. TCRdb re-called the 5' RACE reads through MiXCR, storing one row per CDR3 protein. The table lists hundreds of thousands of distinct CDR3 sequences, approximately 30% of them singletons. The V and J ends lost 6 bases and 4 bases respectively, with 5 bases between them. This CDR3 region has 11 residues. Germline loops: CDR1 ENHRY, CDR2 SYGVKD. This receptor was identified in a woman older than 75 in good health. The sequencing sample was made of blood. The chain recombines TRBV10-3 with TRBJ2-3; D is ambiguous. The CDR3 here is CAIRMADTQYF. The CDR3 DNA follows: TGTGCCATCAGGATGGCAGATACGCAGTATTTT.